These T cell receptor beta chains were read from a single sample in a study of T cell responses to AZD1222 COVID-19 vaccine. This table comes from immunoSEQ multiplex PCR, and its TCRdb copy is limited to in-frame clones, with some not included. There are approximately 67,000 clones in the sample; 84% occur only once, and roughly 20% lies in the top ten. The sequences come from peripheral blood, collected on day 0 of AZD1222 vaccination. These receptors were obtained from an adult in good health. The CDR3 runs from the conserved cysteine through the conserved F or W. The D gene is left open where the match is weak. A row's size may be missing; if present it is once, few, many or a size class.

V gene	D gene	clone size	J gene	CDR3 protein	CDR3 DNA
TRBV2	-	-	TRBJ1-2	CASSERQVYGYTF	TGTGCCAGCAGTGAGAGACAGGTCTATGGCTACACCTTC
TRBV19	-	-	TRBJ1-1	CASSDRIYTEAFF	TGTGCCAGTTCCGACAGGATCTACACTGAAGCTTTCTTT
TRBV29-1	TRBD1	once	TRBJ1-2	CSALPGGHYGYTF	TGCAGCGCTCTACCAGGGGGACACTATGGCTACACCTTC
TRBV18	-	once	TRBJ1-1	CASSPPNTEAFF	TGTGCCAGCTCACCACCCAACACTGAAGCTTTCTTT
TRBV19	TRBD1	-	TRBJ1-6	CASGTGASSPLHF	TGTGCCAGTGGTACAGGGGCATCATCACCCCTCCACTTT
TRBV5-7	-	few	TRBJ1-3	CASSLCKWGSSGNTIYF	TGTGCCAGCAGCCTGTGCAAATGGGGGTCTTCGGGAAACACCATATATTTT
TRBV7-9	-	many	TRBJ1-1	CASSEEGRNTEAFF	TGTGCCAGCAGCGAAGAGGGGCGGAACACTGAAGCTTTCTTT
TRBV10-3	-	-	TRBJ2-7	CAISAGAYEQYF	TGTGCCATCAGTGCGGGGGCCTACGAGCAGTACTTC
TRBV3-1/TRBV3-2	-	-	TRBJ1-2	CASSHNGDLDGYTF	TGTGCCAGCAGCCATAATGGGGATCTGGATGGCTACACCTTC
TRBV6-5	TRBD1	-	TRBJ2-6	CASSWGQRGANVLTF	TGTGCCAGCAGCTGGGGACAGCGGGGGGCCAACGTCCTGACTTTC
TRBV28	-	-	TRBJ1-1	CASSLDRRTEAFF	TGTGCCAGCAGTTTAGACAGGCGGACTGAAGCTTTCTTT
TRBV3-1/TRBV3-2	-	-	TRBJ1-5	CASSQAGGGQPQHF	TGTGCCAGCAGCCAAGCCGGGGGAGGACAGCCCCAGCATTTT
TRBV10-3	TRBD1	-	TRBJ2-4	CAISESSGTGKVQYF	TGTGCCATCAGTGAGTCCTCCGGGACAGGGAAGGTTCAGTACTTC